The entry below gives a single TCR beta chain sequence along with its context. The data were obtained in a study of cytomegalovirus exposure and HLA in healthy donors. It was healthy bone marrow donors who served as donors. This CDR3 is 13 amino acids long. Germline lookup yields CDR1 SGHAT and CDR2 FQDESV (reference sequence). PCR employed 60 Vbeta and 13 Jbeta primers. TCRdb keeps only in-frame clones here, not all; method: immunoSEQ multiplex PCR. The data contain about 160,000 clones, around 85% of them seen just once; the ten biggest clones take up 1%. Material: PBMCs. The chain links TRBV11-1 to TRBJ2-5; D might be TRBD1 (5 bases). The DNA end is more similar to TRBJ2-7, so the J call may be wrong. The source is a boy between 2 and 15 years old in good health and CMV-seronegative. The CDR3 is CASSLGQSYEQYF. The CDR3 region has the DNA TGTGCCAGCAGCTTAGGACAGTCCTACGAGCAGTACTTC.